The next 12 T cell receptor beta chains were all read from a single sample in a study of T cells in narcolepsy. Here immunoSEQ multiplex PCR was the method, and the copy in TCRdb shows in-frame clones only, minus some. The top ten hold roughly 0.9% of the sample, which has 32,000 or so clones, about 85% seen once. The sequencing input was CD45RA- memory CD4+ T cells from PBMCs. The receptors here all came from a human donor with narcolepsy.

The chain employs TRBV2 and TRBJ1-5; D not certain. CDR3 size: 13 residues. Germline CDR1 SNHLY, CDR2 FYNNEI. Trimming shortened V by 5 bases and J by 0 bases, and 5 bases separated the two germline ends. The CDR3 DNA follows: TGTGCCAGCAGTACCTATAGCAATCAGCCCCAGCATTTT. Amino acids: CASSTYSNQPQHF.

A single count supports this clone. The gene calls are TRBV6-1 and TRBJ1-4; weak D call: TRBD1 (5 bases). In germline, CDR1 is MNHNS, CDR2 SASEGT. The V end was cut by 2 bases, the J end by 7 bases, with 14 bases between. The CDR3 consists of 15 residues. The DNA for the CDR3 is TGTGCCAGCAGTGAACGAGGAGGGGCGGCTGAAAAACTGTTTTTT. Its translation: CASSERGGAAEKLFF.

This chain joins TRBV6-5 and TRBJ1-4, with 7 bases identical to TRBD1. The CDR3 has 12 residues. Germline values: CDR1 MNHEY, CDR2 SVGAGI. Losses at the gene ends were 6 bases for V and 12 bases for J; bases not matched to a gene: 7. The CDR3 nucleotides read TGTGCCAGCAGCCCAACAGGGGAGGAACTGTTTTTT. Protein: CASSPTGEELFF.

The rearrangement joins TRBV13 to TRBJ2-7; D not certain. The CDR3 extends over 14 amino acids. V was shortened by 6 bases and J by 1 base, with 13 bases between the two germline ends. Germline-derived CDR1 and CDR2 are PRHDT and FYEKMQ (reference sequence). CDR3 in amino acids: CASRPKGRSYEQYF. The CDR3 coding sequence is TGTGCCAGCAGACCTAAGGGCAGGTCCTACGAGCAGTACTTC.

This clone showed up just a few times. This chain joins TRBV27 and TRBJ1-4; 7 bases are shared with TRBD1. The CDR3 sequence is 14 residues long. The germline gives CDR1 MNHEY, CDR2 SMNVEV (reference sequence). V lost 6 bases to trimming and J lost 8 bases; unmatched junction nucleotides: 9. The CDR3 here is CASRQQGLVEKLFF. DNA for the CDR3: TGTGCCAGCAGGCAACAGGGGTTAGTGGAAAAACTGTTTTTT.

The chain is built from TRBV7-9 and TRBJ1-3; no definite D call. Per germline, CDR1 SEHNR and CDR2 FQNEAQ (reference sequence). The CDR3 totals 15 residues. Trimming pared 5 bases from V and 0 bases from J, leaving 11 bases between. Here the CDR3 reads CASSPTFSSGNTIYF. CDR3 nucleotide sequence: TGTGCCAGCAGCCCCACTTTCAGCTCTGGAAACACCATATATTTT.

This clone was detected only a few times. For the CDR3, the DNA is TGTGCCAGCAGTGAAGCGGCCCCTGTTGTGGGAGTCAATCAGCCCCAGCATTTT. Encoded protein: CASSEAAPVVGVNQPQHF. The chain employs TRBV2 and TRBJ1-5; D call uncertain. CDR3 size: 18 residues. V lost 0 bases and J 3 bases, leaving 18 bases between the germline ends. Germline CDR1 SNHLY, CDR2 FYNNEI.

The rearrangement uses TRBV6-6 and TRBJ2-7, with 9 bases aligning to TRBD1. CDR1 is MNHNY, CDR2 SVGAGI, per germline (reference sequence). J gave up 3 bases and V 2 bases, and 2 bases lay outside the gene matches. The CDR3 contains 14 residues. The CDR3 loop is CASSYTTGGYEQYF. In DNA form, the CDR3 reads TGTGCCAGCAGTTACACGACAGGGGGCTACGAGCAGTACTTC.

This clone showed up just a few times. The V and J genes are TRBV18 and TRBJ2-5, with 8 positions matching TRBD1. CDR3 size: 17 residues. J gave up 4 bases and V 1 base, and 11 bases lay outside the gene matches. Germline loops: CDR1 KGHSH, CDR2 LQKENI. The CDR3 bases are TGTGCCAGCTCACCACGGGACAGGCAAAGGGCCACAGAGACCCAGTACTTC. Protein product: CASSPRDRQRATETQYF.

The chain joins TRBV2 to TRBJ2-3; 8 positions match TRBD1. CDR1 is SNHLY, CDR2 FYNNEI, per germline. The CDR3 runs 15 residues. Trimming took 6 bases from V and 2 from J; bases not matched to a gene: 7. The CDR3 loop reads CASRRGTGNTDTQYF. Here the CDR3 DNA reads TGTGCCAGCAGGAGGGGGACAGGCAACACAGATACGCAGTATTTT.

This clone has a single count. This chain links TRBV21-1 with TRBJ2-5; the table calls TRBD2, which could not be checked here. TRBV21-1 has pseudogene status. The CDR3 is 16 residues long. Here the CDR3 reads CASSCSGGLCRETQYF. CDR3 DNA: TGTGCCAGCAGCTGTAGCGGGGGGCTTTGCCGGGAGACCCAGTACTTC.

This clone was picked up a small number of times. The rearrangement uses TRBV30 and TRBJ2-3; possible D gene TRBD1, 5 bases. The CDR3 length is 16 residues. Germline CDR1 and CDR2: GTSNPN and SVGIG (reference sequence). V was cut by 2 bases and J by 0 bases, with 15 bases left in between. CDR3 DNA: TGTGCCTGGAGTTCTGGACACTCGATTAGCACAGATACGCAGTATTTT. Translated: CAWSSGHSISTDTQYF.